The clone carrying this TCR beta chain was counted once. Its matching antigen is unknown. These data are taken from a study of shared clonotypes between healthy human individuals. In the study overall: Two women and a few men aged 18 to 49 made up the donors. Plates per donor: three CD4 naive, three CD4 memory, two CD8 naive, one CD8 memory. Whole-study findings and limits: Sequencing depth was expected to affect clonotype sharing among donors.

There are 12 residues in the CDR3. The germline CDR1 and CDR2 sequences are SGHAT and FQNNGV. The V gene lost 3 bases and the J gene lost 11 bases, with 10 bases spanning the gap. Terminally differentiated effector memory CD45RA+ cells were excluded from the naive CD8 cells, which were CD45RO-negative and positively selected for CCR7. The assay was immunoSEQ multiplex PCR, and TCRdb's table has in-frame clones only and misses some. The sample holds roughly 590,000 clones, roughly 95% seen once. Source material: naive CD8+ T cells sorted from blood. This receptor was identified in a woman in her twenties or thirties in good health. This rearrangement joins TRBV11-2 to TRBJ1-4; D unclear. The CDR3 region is CASSFVGRKLFF. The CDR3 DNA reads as TGTGCCAGCAGCTTCGTTGGGAGGAAACTGTTTTTT.